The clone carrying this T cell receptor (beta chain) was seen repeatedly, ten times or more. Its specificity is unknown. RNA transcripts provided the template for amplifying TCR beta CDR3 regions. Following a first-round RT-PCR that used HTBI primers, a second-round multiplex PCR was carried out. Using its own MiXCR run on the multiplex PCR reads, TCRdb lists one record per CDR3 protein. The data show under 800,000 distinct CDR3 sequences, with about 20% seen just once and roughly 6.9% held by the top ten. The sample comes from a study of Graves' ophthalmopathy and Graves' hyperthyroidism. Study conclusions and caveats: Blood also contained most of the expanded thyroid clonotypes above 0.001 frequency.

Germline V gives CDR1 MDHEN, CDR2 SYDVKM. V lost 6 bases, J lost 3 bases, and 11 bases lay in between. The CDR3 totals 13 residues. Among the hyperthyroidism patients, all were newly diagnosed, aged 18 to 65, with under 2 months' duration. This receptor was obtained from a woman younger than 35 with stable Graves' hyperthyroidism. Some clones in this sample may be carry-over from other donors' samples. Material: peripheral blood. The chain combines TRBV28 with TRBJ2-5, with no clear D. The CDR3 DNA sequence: TGTGCCAGCAGCCTGGGTCCTAAAGAGACCCAGTACTTC. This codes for CASSLGPKETQYF.